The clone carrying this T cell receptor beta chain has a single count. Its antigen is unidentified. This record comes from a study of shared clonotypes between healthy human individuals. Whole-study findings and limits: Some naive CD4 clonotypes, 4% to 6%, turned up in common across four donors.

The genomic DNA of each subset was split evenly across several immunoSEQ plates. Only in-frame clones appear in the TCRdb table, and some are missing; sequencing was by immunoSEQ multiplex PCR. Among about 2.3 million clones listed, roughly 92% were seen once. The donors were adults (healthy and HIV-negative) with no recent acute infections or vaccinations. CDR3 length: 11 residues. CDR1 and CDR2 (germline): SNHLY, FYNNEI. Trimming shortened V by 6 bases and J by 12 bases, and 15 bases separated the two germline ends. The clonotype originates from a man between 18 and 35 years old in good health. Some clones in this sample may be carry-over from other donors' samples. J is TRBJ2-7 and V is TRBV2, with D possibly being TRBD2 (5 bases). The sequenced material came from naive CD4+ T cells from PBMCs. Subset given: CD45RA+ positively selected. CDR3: CASREDLPPYF. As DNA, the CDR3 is TGTGCCAGCAGGGAGGACCTTCCGCCGTACTTC.